The T cell receptor (beta chain) described here comes from a study of T cells after yellow fever vaccination. This clonotype was observed many times. MiXCR was run by TCRdb on the 5' RACE reads, yielding one entry per CDR3 protein. The sample holds about 400,000 distinct CDR3 sequences, about 6% seen once. The V and J ends lost 11 bases and 9 bases, in that order; junction bases with no gene match: 8. The germline CDR1 and CDR2 sequences are SGHTA and FQGNSA. CDR3 length: 13 residues. Source: PBMCs, taken 5 days after the yellow fever booster vaccination. The chain links TRBV7-2 to TRBJ2-1, with TRBD2 identical over 12 bases. The receptor was isolated from a man younger than 40 who received the YFV17D yellow fever vaccine. CDR3 nucleotide sequence: TGTGCCGGTAGGACTAGCGGGATTGGTGAGCAGTTCTTC. Translation gives CAGRTSGIGEQFF.